This T cell receptor beta chain was identified during a study of cytomegalovirus exposure and HLA in healthy donors. Study as a whole: There were 75 million to 95 million unique TCRs (from HLA-typed donors) in an early data release.

PCR used 60 Vbeta primers and 13 Jbeta primers. Some clones are missing from TCRdb's copy, which holds only in-frame ones; the method was immunoSEQ multiplex PCR. The data show over 150,000 clones, roughly 70% seen once. Trimming pared 3 bases from V and 7 bases from J, leaving 16 bases between. This CDR3 region has 15 residues. CDR1 and CDR2 from the germline V gene are SGHVS and FNYEAQ. General study results and limits: For TCR beta chains, V- and J-gene trimming was later linked to a missense DCLRE1C variant. An observed cluster of highly shared sequence variants was recorded as a likely sequencing artifact.

Points on this clone: The antigen remains undetermined.

Sequenced input: PBMCs. This chain links TRBV7-6 with TRBJ1-3; D is uncertain. The TCR was taken from a woman aged 45 to 65 in good health and CMV-seropositive. The CDR3 DNA follows: TGTGCCAGCAGCTTTTTAGCCCAACCCGGGAACACCATATATTTT. It is translated as CASSFLAQPGNTIYF. Full variable domain (outside the CDR3, taken from reference TRBV7-6 and TRBJ1-3): GAGVSQSPRYKVTKRGQDVALRCDPISGHVSLYWYRQALGQGPEFLTYFNYEAQQDKSGLPNDRFSAERPEGSISTLTIQRTEQRDSAMYRCASSFLAQPGNTIYFGEGSWLTVV.